These 12 T cell receptor beta chains originate from one sample sequenced in a study of early T cells in non-severe SARS-CoV-2 infection. TCRdb passed the 5' RACE reads through MiXCR, listing each CDR3 protein once. The sample holds approximately 60,000 distinct CDR3 sequences, more than 7% seen once. Sequenced here: whole blood, sampled at baseline. These receptors originate from an adult who was a healthcare worker with PCR-confirmed SARS-CoV-2 infection or an uninfected control (not recorded which).

A few counts support this clonotype. This chain links TRBV29-1 with TRBJ2-7, with D maybe TRBD1 (5 bases). Trimming took off 6 bases at V and 0 bases at J, with 15 bases between the two ends. Per the germline V gene, CDR1 is SQVTM and CDR2 is ANQGSEA. This CDR3 is built from 14 residues. The CDR3 here is CSVSFLTASYEQYF. CDR3 nucleotide sequence: TGCAGCGTGTCATTCCTGACAGCCTCCTACGAGCAGTACTTC.

This clonotype was picked up a small number of times. Germline and junction disagree at one end, which may indicate a read error. The chain employs TRBV10-3 and TRBJ2-7; unclear D gene. The CDR3 runs to 14 residues. CDR1 and CDR2 from the germline V gene are ENHRY and SYGVKD. CDR3 sequence (DNA): TGTGCCACCAAAATCTCCGTCCTTAGGTACGGGCAGTACTTC. Translated: CATKISVLRYGQYF.

This clonotype has at least ten counts. The V and J genes are TRBV5-1 and TRBJ1-2; unclear D gene. The germline V and J ends were trimmed by 8 bases and 4 bases, with 15 bases remaining between them. Germline V gene sequence: CDR1 SGHRS, CDR2 YFSETQ. This CDR3 has 13 residues. For the CDR3, the DNA is TGCGCCAGTTGGTCAACCGGCGGCTATGGCTACACCTTC. It is translated as CASWSTGGYGYTF.

Only a few counts were recorded for this clonotype. CDR3 in DNA: TGCGCCAGCAGCTTGACAGGGAACATGAACACTGAAGCTTTCTTT. Translation gives CASSLTGNMNTEAFF. The rearrangement links TRBV5-1 to TRBJ1-1; perhaps TRBD1 as D (6 bases). Germline-derived CDR1 and CDR2 are SGHRS and YFSETQ. This CDR3 has 15 amino acids. Trimming left V 1 base short and J 0 bases short, with 10 bases between.

The rearrangement joins TRBV20-1 to TRBJ2-1; D gene unclear. Germline V gene sequence: CDR1 DFQATT, CDR2 SNEGSKA (reference sequence). The CDR3 totals 15 residues. Trimming left V 6 bases short and J 1 base short, with 16 bases between. As DNA, the CDR3 is TGCAGTGCCACTATACTAAGCGTTTCCTACAATGAGCAGTTCTTC. It encodes CSATILSVSYNEQFF.

Ten or more counts support this clonotype. The chain is built from TRBV7-9 and TRBJ2-1; no definite D call. CDR1 is SEHNR, CDR2 FQNEAQ, per germline (reference sequence). The CDR3 is made up of 12 amino acids. Trimming shortened V by 1 base and J by 8 bases, and 6 bases separated the two germline ends. CDR3 in DNA: TGTGCCAGCAGCTTAGTTCTTGATGAGCAGTTCTTC. It codes for CASSLVLDEQFF.

This clonotype has a count of ten or more. The genes are TRBV15 and TRBJ1-1; tentative D call: TRBD1 (5 bases). V lost 1 base and J lost 3, with 9 bases in between. The CDR3 consists of 14 residues. Germline V lookup: CDR1 LNHNV, CDR2 YYDKDF (reference sequence). The CDR3 sequence: CATSRGPGDTEAFF. The CDR3 DNA is TGTGCCACCAGCAGAGGTCCGGGGGACACTGAAGCTTTCTTT.

This clonotype has more than one count but fewer than ten. The CDR3 sequence is CASSLEFYEQYF. The DNA for the CDR3 is TGTGCCAGCAGTTTAGAGTTCTACGAGCAGTACTTC. This chain joins TRBV12-3 or TRBV12-4 and TRBJ2-7; D remains unclear. This CDR3 region has 12 residues. The ends were cut back, 1 base at V and 3 bases at J, with 4 bases in the middle.

This rearrangement joins TRBV5-1 to TRBJ2-7, with TRBD1 matching over 7 bases. V gave up 0 bases and J gave up 3 bases; unmatched junction bases: 3. Germline-derived CDR1 and CDR2 are SGHRS and YFSETQ. The CDR3 has 14 residues. The CDR3 spells CASSLAQGVYEQYF. In nucleotides, the CDR3 is TGCGCCAGCAGCTTGGCCCAGGGGGTCTACGAGCAGTACTTC.

This clonotype was observed at least ten times. The chain carries TRBV19 and TRBJ2-5, with 7 bases that match TRBD1. J gave up 2 bases and V 5 bases, and 8 bases lay outside the gene matches. The length of the CDR3 is 15 residues. The V gene's germline CDR1 is LNHDA and CDR2 SQIVND (reference sequence). The CDR3 region is CASSSRQGLQETQYF. Written as DNA, the CDR3 is TGTGCCAGTAGTTCACGACAGGGCTTACAAGAGACCCAGTACTTC.

There are many counts of this clonotype. The chain joins TRBV18 to TRBJ1-2; D is ambiguous. There are 15 residues in the CDR3. Germline-derived CDR1 and CDR2 are KGHSH and LQKENI. V was trimmed by 2 bases and J by 1 base, leaving 11 bases between them. For the CDR3, the DNA is TGTGCCAGCTCACCAAACGCCTATAATAACTATGGCTACACCTTC. This gives the protein CASSPNAYNNYGYTF.

In its sample, this clonotype was seen many times. The J gene is TRBJ2-5, the V gene TRBV20-1, with a tentative D call TRBD2 (5 bases). This CDR3 is 15 amino acids long. Looked up from germline, CDR1 is DFQATT and CDR2 is SNEGSKA (reference sequence). The V gene lost 6 bases and the J gene lost 0 bases, with 17 bases spanning the gap. CDR3 protein: CSAPLGRVNQETQYF. The CDR3 bases are TGCAGTGCGCCACTCGGGCGGGTCAACCAAGAGACCCAGTACTTC.